These 25 T cell receptor beta chains share one sample of origin, sequenced in a study of blood T cell repertoires in COVID-19. Method: immunoSEQ multiplex PCR; TCRdb's copy keeps in-frame clones and lacks some. The sample holds around 480,000 clones; 88% are singletons and the top ten take around an eighth. Sequenced: peripheral blood. The receptors derive from a woman in her 50s with COVID-19, enrolled during active disease.

The chain carries TRBV2 and TRBJ2-7, with 10 bases lining up with TRBD1. Germline assignment: CDR1 SNHLY and CDR2 FYNNEI. Trimming took 4 bases from V and 4 from J; bases not matched to a gene: 4. The CDR3 has 14 amino acids. The CDR3 nucleotides read TGTGCCAGCAGTGGGGGACAGGGGTTATACGAGCAGTACTTC. Protein sequence: CASSGGQGLYEQYF.

The chain has TRBV5-1 and TRBJ2-3, with 8 bases lining up with TRBD2. CDR1 and CDR2 from the germline V gene are SGHRS and YFSETQ. This CDR3 contains 14 residues. V was clipped by 4 bases and J by 5 bases; unmatched bases: 6. For the CDR3, the DNA is TGCGCCAGCAGCCCCGGACGGGGGGGAGATACGCAGTATTTT. Its protein product is CASSPGRGGDTQYF.

This clone appeared a single time. The rearrangement links TRBV5-1 to TRBJ2-7, with D perhaps TRBD2 (5 bases). The CDR3 consists of 14 residues. V was trimmed by 4 bases and J by 1 base, leaving 12 bases between them. CDR1 is SGHRS and CDR2 is YFSETQ in the germline V gene. The DNA for the CDR3 is TGCGCCAGCAGCCCCTCACGGGGTTCCTACGAGCAGTACTTC. Its translation is CASSPSRGSYEQYF.

The chain carries TRBV6-6 and TRBJ2-7; D is perhaps TRBD2 (7 bases). The CDR3 sequence is 12 residues long. Germline CDR1 reads MNHNY; CDR2 reads SVGAGI (reference sequence). V lost 8 bases, J lost 5 bases, and 13 bases lay in between. CDR3 in amino acids: CASYREGDEQYF. The CDR3 nucleotides are TGTGCCAGCTACAGGGAGGGGGACGAGCAGTACTTC.

The genes are TRBV2 and TRBJ2-1; 9 positions match TRBD2. This CDR3 has 13 amino acids. Germline assignment: CDR1 SNHLY and CDR2 FYNNEI. After removal of 8 bases from V and 10 bases from J, the junction contained 9 bases not matched to a gene. CDR3 in DNA: TGTGCCAGCGGAGCGGGGGGCGGTCAGGAGCAGTTCTTC. Its protein product is CASGAGGGQEQFF.

This chain joins TRBV6-5 and TRBJ1-2; D may be TRBD1 (6 bases). Germline values: CDR1 MNHEY, CDR2 SVGAGI. V lost 5 bases, J lost 4 bases, and 17 bases lay in between. This CDR3 comprises 15 residues. CDR3 protein: CASSPLADRFYGYTF. The CDR3 DNA reads as TGTGCCAGCAGTCCACTCGCCGACAGGTTCTATGGCTACACCTTC.

The J gene is TRBJ1-5, the V gene TRBV7-8; no firm D call. V lost 8 bases, J lost 0 bases, and 11 bases lay in between. Germline V gene lookup returns CDR1 SGHVS and CDR2 FQNEAQ. This CDR3 region has 14 residues. CDR3 loop: CASASGYSNQPQHF. CDR3 sequence (DNA): TGTGCCAGCGCGTCGGGGTATAGCAATCAGCCCCAGCATTTT.

V gene TRBV11-2 combines with J gene TRBJ1-1, with 7 positions matching TRBD1. CDR1 and CDR2 from the germline V gene are SGHAT and FQNNGV. This CDR3 comprises 14 residues. J gave up 11 bases and V 5 bases, and 14 bases lay outside the gene matches. The chain's CDR3 is CASSPSRDRHGAFF. CDR3 in DNA: TGTGCCAGCAGCCCCTCCCGGGACAGACATGGCGCTTTCTTT.

With regard to this clone: Other DNA sequences in this specimen translate into the identical CDR3. The chain combines TRBV2 with TRBJ1-2; possible D gene TRBD1, 6 bases. V was clipped by 1 base and J by 8 bases, with 11 bases between them. Germline V CDR1 and CDR2: SNHLY, FYNNEI. The CDR3 length is 13 residues. CDR3 region: CASSEGQGYGYTF. The DNA of the CDR3 is TGTGCCAGCAGTGAAGGGCAGGGGTACGGCTACACCTTC.

The V gene is TRBV6-6, the J gene TRBJ1-6; the D gene is possibly TRBD1 (6 bases). The V and J ends lost 3 bases and 6 bases respectively, with 9 bases between them. The CDR3 extends over 14 amino acids. The germline CDR1 and CDR2 sequences are MNHNY and SVGAGI (reference sequence). In DNA form, the CDR3 reads TGTGCCAGCAGTTATGCAGGGGCTAATTCACCCCTCCACTTT. As protein: CASSYAGANSPLHF.

CDR3 in amino acids: CASSMGLNTEAFF. DNA for the CDR3: TGTGCCAGCAGCATGGGCCTGAACACTGAAGCTTTCTTT. V and J are TRBV11-3 and TRBJ1-1; D unresolved. This CDR3 is 13 amino acids long. Trimming stripped 5 bases from V and 0 bases from J, with 7 bases between. Per germline, CDR1 SGHNT and CDR2 YENEEA.

The rearrangement joins TRBV28 to TRBJ2-7; 9 nucleotides line up with TRBD1. The CDR3 length is 13 residues. Per germline, CDR1 MDHEN and CDR2 SYDVKM. V lost 6 bases to trimming and J lost 4 bases; unmatched junction nucleotides: 4. The CDR3, as DNA: TGTGCCAGCAGGCGACAGGGGGGATACGAGCAGTACTTC. Protein sequence: CASRRQGGYEQYF.

CDR3 nucleotide sequence: TGCAGCGCCGGGCCAGGGAATGGCGGCTACACCTTC. Its protein product is CSAGPGNGGYTF. V is TRBV29-1 and J is TRBJ1-2, with D perhaps TRBD1 (5 bases). This CDR3 is 12 amino acids long. V lost 7 bases to trimming and J lost 8 bases, with 17 bases between them. The germline gives CDR1 SQVTM, CDR2 ANQGSEA.

This clone was counted between two and nine times. This chain connects TRBV10-1 to TRBJ1-5; a possible D gene is TRBD1 (6 bases). This CDR3 is 16 amino acids long. Germline CDR1 reads WNHNN; CDR2 reads SYGVQD (reference sequence). The V and J ends lost 6 bases and 5 bases respectively, with 20 bases between them. In DNA form, the CDR3 reads TGCGCCAGCAGAGATACCCGGGACACACTAGATCAGCCCCAGCATTTT. Its protein product is CASRDTRDTLDQPQHF.

The genes are TRBV10-3 and TRBJ1-2; D might be TRBD1 (6 bases). Trimming removed 3 bases at V and 8 bases at J, with 25 bases between. This CDR3 is built from 17 residues. The germline V gene encodes CDR1 ENHRY and CDR2 SYGVKD. The CDR3 DNA follows: TGTGCCATCAGTGACTTCTACCAAACGGACGTTGGGGGCGGCTACACCTTC. Amino acids: CAISDFYQTDVGGGYTF.

The V gene is TRBV10-2, the J gene TRBJ2-1; possibly TRBD2 for D (6 bases). Trimming took 7 bases from V and 10 from J, leaving 20 bases between them. CDR3 length: 14 residues. In germline, CDR1 is WSHSY, CDR2 SAAADI. The CDR3 spells CASTGTSPRWEQFF. The DNA of the CDR3 is TGCGCCAGCACCGGGACTTCGCCCCGTTGGGAGCAGTTCTTC.

The gene calls are TRBV24-1 and TRBJ1-2; 8 bases match TRBD1. V was pared by 7 bases and J by 8 bases, with 8 bases of the junction left unmatched. The germline V gene encodes CDR1 KGHDR and CDR2 SFDVKD. The CDR3 has 13 amino acids. The CDR3: CATSAFQGAGYTF. The CDR3 DNA reads as TGTGCCACCAGCGCGTTCCAGGGGGCAGGCTACACCTTC.

J is TRBJ1-2 and V is TRBV19, with TRBD1 matching over 8 bases. From germline, CDR1 is LNHDA and CDR2 SQIVND (reference sequence). This CDR3 comprises 15 residues. J gave up 3 bases and V 5 bases, and 8 bases lay outside the gene matches. For the CDR3, the DNA is TGTGCCAGTAGTCCGCCCAGGGGGCGCGACTATGGCTACACCTTC. Translation: CASSPPRGRDYGYTF. Looking up the rest from reference TRBV19 and TRBJ1-2 gives the full variable domain: DGGITQSPKYLFRKEGQNVTLSCEQNLNHDAMYWYRQDPGQGLRLIYYSQIVNDFQKGDIAEGYSVSREKKESFPLTVTSAQKNPTAFYLCASSPPRGRDYGYTFGSGTRLTVV.

J is TRBJ1-1 and V is TRBV19; D is unresolved. The germline gives CDR1 LNHDA, CDR2 SQIVND (reference sequence). This CDR3 comprises 13 residues. The germline V and J ends were trimmed by 0 bases and 4 bases, with 6 bases remaining between them. The CDR3 sequence: CASSIDEPTEAFF. CDR3 DNA sequence: TGTGCCAGTAGTATAGATGAGCCCACTGAAGCTTTCTTT.

The V and J genes are TRBV5-6 and TRBJ2-5; 11 bases are a match to TRBD1. The CDR3 has 15 amino acids. CDR1 and CDR2 from the germline V gene are SGHDT and YYEEEE. The V gene end was trimmed by 4 bases and the J gene end by 5 bases; junction bases not matched to a gene: 7. The CDR3 is CASSGQGAEYETQYF. Written as DNA, the CDR3 is TGTGCCAGCAGCGGACAGGGGGCAGAGTATGAGACCCAGTACTTC.

Notes on this clone: This sample also contains other DNA sequences that code for the same CDR3. CDR3 in amino acids: CASSSGQGDTEAFF. CDR3 bases: TGTGCCAGCAGTTCGGGACAGGGGGACACTGAAGCTTTCTTT. The chain is built from TRBV6-5 and TRBJ1-1, with 11 bases matching TRBD1. The length of the CDR3 is 14 residues. After removal of 4 bases from V and 3 bases from J, the junction contained 1 base not matched to a gene. Germline lookup yields CDR1 MNHEY and CDR2 SVGAGI.

This chain links TRBV19 with TRBJ2-1; the D gene is possibly TRBD1 (6 bases). This CDR3 is 14 amino acids long. V gave up 5 bases and J gave up 1 base, with 9 bases separating them. Germline values: CDR1 LNHDA, CDR2 SQIVND (reference sequence). The CDR3 loop is CASSARGSYNEQFF. CDR3 nucleotides: TGTGCCAGTAGTGCCAGGGGTTCCTACAATGAGCAGTTCTTC.

V and J are TRBV29-1 and TRBJ2-1; maybe TRBD1 (7 bases). The germline V and J ends were trimmed by 6 bases and 9 bases, with 18 bases remaining between them. Germline V lookup: CDR1 SQVTM, CDR2 ANQGSEA. The CDR3 runs 13 residues. CDR3: CSVLEAGGGEQFF. The CDR3 bases are TGCAGCGTCCTGGAGGCAGGGGGAGGTGAGCAGTTCTTC.

This chain links TRBV6-1 with TRBJ1-2; D is undetermined. CDR3 size: 13 residues. V was cut by 2 bases and J by 5 bases, with 9 bases left in between. Germline values: CDR1 MNHNS, CDR2 SASEGT. CDR3 loop: CASSESPEYGYTF. The CDR3 DNA reads TGTGCCAGCAGTGAATCCCCGGAGTATGGCTACACCTTC.

The chain links TRBV5-4 to TRBJ2-1; 7 positions match TRBD1. Germline CDR1 reads SGHNT; CDR2 reads YYREEE (reference sequence). V dropped 5 bases and J dropped 6; count of bases not matched to a gene: 17. This CDR3 contains 17 residues. The CDR3 nucleotides read TGTGCCAGCAGATCGGGACAGCTTCCCACTTGGGGCAATGAGCAGTTCTTC. Amino acid sequence: CASRSGQLPTWGNEQFF.